These T cell receptor beta chains were read from a single sample in a study of blood T cell repertoires in COVID-19. Sequenced by immunoSEQ multiplex PCR; TCRdb stores in-frame clones only, minus some. The sample lists 250,000 or so clones; about 90% were seen once. Sequencing used peripheral blood. The receptors here all came from a man aged 30 to 39 with COVID-19, enrolled during active disease. Each CDR3 is given with its conserved first and last residue. Fields, in order: V gene, D gene, J gene, clone size, CDR3 protein, CDR3 DNA. A D gene is named only where the DNA matches it firmly. For some rows the clone size is stated as once, few or many, or as a class when expanded; others skip it.

v_call: TRBV18
d_call: TRBD1
j_call: TRBJ1-2
clone_size: -
cdr3_aa: CASSPGQAGGYTF
cdr3_nt: TGTGCCAGCTCACCGGGACAGGCCGGTGGCTACACCTTC

v_call: TRBV18
d_call: TRBD1
j_call: TRBJ1-5
clone_size: -
cdr3_aa: CASSRTGGREPQHF
cdr3_nt: TGTGCCAGCTCACGGACAGGGGGCAGGGAGCCCCAGCATTTT

v_call: TRBV21-1
d_call: -
j_call: TRBJ1-5
clone_size: -
cdr3_aa: CAIPATPHQPQHF
cdr3_nt: TGTGCCATCCCGGCGACACCGCATCAGCCCCAGCATTTT

v_call: TRBV18
d_call: TRBD1
j_call: TRBJ2-6
clone_size: once
cdr3_aa: CASSPAGQASSGANVLTF
cdr3_nt: TGTGCCAGCTCACCGGCGGGACAGGCGAGCTCTGGGGCCAACGTCCTGACTTTC

v_call: TRBV3-1/TRBV3-2
d_call: -
j_call: TRBJ2-2
clone_size: -
cdr3_aa: CASSQGGTGELFF
cdr3_nt: TGTGCCAGCAGCCAAGGCGGCACCGGGGAGCTGTTTTTT

v_call: TRBV6-5
d_call: -
j_call: TRBJ2-7
clone_size: -
cdr3_aa: CASSYRGQTYEQYF
cdr3_nt: TGTGCCAGCAGTTATCGTGGACAGACCTACGAGCAGTACTTC

v_call: TRBV18
d_call: TRBD1
j_call: TRBJ1-5
clone_size: few
cdr3_aa: CASSYRGNSNQPQHF
cdr3_nt: TGTGCCAGCTCGTACAGGGGGAATAGCAATCAGCCCCAGCATTTT

v_call: TRBV5-6
d_call: -
j_call: TRBJ1-4
clone_size: -
cdr3_aa: CASSLGTATNEKLFF
cdr3_nt: TGTGCCAGCAGCTTGGGGACAGCAACTAATGAAAAACTGTTTTTT

v_call: TRBV30
d_call: -
j_call: TRBJ1-2
clone_size: -
cdr3_aa: CACSNYGYTF
cdr3_nt: TGTGCCTGCTCTAACTATGGCTACACCTTC

v_call: TRBV24-1
d_call: TRBD1
j_call: TRBJ2-3
clone_size: -
cdr3_aa: CATSDPRTGYGTDTQYF
cdr3_nt: TGTGCCACCAGTGATCCCCGGACAGGGTACGGCACAGATACGCAGTATTTT

v_call: TRBV11-1
d_call: -
j_call: TRBJ1-6
clone_size: -
cdr3_aa: CASSLDRNSPLHF
cdr3_nt: TGTGCCAGCAGCTTGGACAGAAATTCACCCCTCCACTTT

v_call: TRBV12-2
d_call: -
j_call: TRBJ2-7
clone_size: -
cdr3_aa: CASRFGGPWGSDHEQYF
cdr3_nt: TGTGCAAGTCGCTTTGGGGGCCCATGGGGGTCGGATCACGAGCAGTACTTC

v_call: TRBV2
d_call: -
j_call: TRBJ1-5
clone_size: -
cdr3_aa: CASQGTPRNQPQHF
cdr3_nt: TGTGCCAGCCAGGGGACCCCCCGCAATCAGCCCCAGCATTTT

v_call: TRBV10-3
d_call: -
j_call: TRBJ2-5
clone_size: -
cdr3_aa: CAISGAERETQYF
cdr3_nt: TGTGCCATCAGTGGGGCCGAACGAGAGACCCAGTACTTC

v_call: TRBV2
d_call: TRBD1
j_call: TRBJ1-1
clone_size: -
cdr3_aa: CASSGGGTGRAEAFF
cdr3_nt: TGTGCCAGCAGTGGAGGAGGGACAGGGAGAGCTGAAGCTTTCTTT

v_call: TRBV2
d_call: TRBD2
j_call: TRBJ2-1
clone_size: once
cdr3_aa: CASVSATSGVDEQFF
cdr3_nt: TGTGCCAGCGTTTCAGCCACTAGCGGGGTCGATGAGCAGTTCTTC

v_call: TRBV18
d_call: TRBD1
j_call: TRBJ1-5
clone_size: -
cdr3_aa: CASSPQGQGNQPQHF
cdr3_nt: TGTGCCAGCTCACCACAGGGACAGGGGAATCAGCCCCAGCATTTT

v_call: TRBV9
d_call: TRBD1
j_call: TRBJ1-2
clone_size: -
cdr3_aa: CASSATDRVYGYTF
cdr3_nt: TGTGCCAGCAGCGCAACAGACAGGGTCTATGGCTACACCTTC

v_call: TRBV5-1
d_call: -
j_call: TRBJ1-1
clone_size: -
cdr3_aa: CASSLAGNTEAFF
cdr3_nt: TGCGCCAGCAGCTTGGCGGGGAACACTGAAGCTTTCTTT

v_call: TRBV6-5
d_call: -
j_call: TRBJ2-1
clone_size: -
cdr3_aa: CASSQNFQGNEQFF
cdr3_nt: TGTGCCAGCAGTCAAAACTTCCAGGGCAATGAGCAGTTCTTC

v_call: TRBV12-3/TRBV12-4
d_call: -
j_call: TRBJ2-5
clone_size: -
cdr3_aa: CASSPDSKKTQYF
cdr3_nt: TGTGCCAGCAGTCCCGACAGCAAAAAGACCCAGTACTTC

v_call: TRBV2
d_call: -
j_call: TRBJ2-5
clone_size: -
cdr3_aa: CASSESLTTATQYF
cdr3_nt: TGTGCCAGCAGTGAATCGCTGACAACCGCGACCCAGTACTTC

v_call: TRBV7-3
d_call: -
j_call: TRBJ2-5
clone_size: -
cdr3_aa: CASSPGDRETQYF
cdr3_nt: TGTGCCAGCAGCCCAGGGGATCGGGAGACCCAGTACTTC

v_call: TRBV6-2/TRBV6-3
d_call: TRBD1
j_call: TRBJ2-7
clone_size: -
cdr3_aa: CASSRTGSPRSYEQYF
cdr3_nt: TGTGCCAGCAGTAGGACAGGTTCCCCGCGATCCTACGAGCAGTACTTC

v_call: TRBV7-3
d_call: -
j_call: TRBJ2-6
clone_size: once
cdr3_aa: CASSSRSGGANVLTF
cdr3_nt: TGTGCCAGCAGCTCGAGGTCTGGTGGGGCCAACGTCCTGACTTTC

v_call: TRBV29-1
d_call: -
j_call: TRBJ2-5
clone_size: -
cdr3_aa: CSVSGTVQETQYF
cdr3_nt: TGCAGCGTTTCCGGGACTGTACAAGAGACCCAGTACTTC

v_call: TRBV10-3
d_call: -
j_call: TRBJ1-2
clone_size: -
cdr3_aa: CAISDGRGYGYTF
cdr3_nt: TGTGCCATCAGTGATGGCAGGGGTTATGGCTACACCTTC

v_call: TRBV10-3
d_call: -
j_call: TRBJ2-1
clone_size: -
cdr3_aa: CAISEPRGTYNEQFF
cdr3_nt: TGTGCCATCAGTGAACCCAGGGGTACCTACAATGAGCAGTTCTTC

v_call: TRBV5-1
d_call: -
j_call: TRBJ1-1
clone_size: -
cdr3_aa: CASSLEGWNTEAFF
cdr3_nt: TGCGCCAGCAGCTTGGAGGGGTGGAACACTGAAGCTTTCTTT

v_call: TRBV18
d_call: TRBD2
j_call: TRBJ2-1
clone_size: -
cdr3_aa: CASSPQLAGNYNEQFF
cdr3_nt: TGTGCCAGCTCACCACAACTAGCGGGGAATTACAATGAGCAGTTCTTC

v_call: TRBV7-9
d_call: -
j_call: TRBJ1-4
clone_size: -
cdr3_aa: CASSPFRGEGEKLFF
cdr3_nt: TGTGCCAGCAGCCCCTTCAGGGGCGAGGGAGAAAAACTGTTTTTT

v_call: TRBV20-1
d_call: -
j_call: TRBJ1-1
clone_size: -
cdr3_aa: CSASTGIYEAFF
cdr3_nt: TGCAGTGCTAGTACCGGGATTTATGAAGCTTTCTTT

v_call: TRBV3-1/TRBV3-2
d_call: TRBD2
j_call: TRBJ2-3
clone_size: -
cdr3_aa: CASSQVETSGGVDTQYF
cdr3_nt: TGTGCCAGCAGCCAAGTGGAGACTAGCGGGGGGGTCGATACGCAGTATTTT

v_call: TRBV7-9
d_call: -
j_call: TRBJ1-2
clone_size: -
cdr3_aa: CASSVSQRYYGYTF
cdr3_nt: TGTGCCAGCAGCGTATCTCAGCGTTACTATGGCTACACCTTC

v_call: TRBV5-1
d_call: -
j_call: TRBJ1-3
clone_size: once
cdr3_aa: CASTSPGSGNTIYF
cdr3_nt: TGCGCCAGCACCTCTCCGGGGTCCGGAAACACCATATATTTT

v_call: TRBV4-2
d_call: TRBD1
j_call: TRBJ2-7
clone_size: few
cdr3_aa: CASSHPPGQGGGYEQYF
cdr3_nt: TGTGCCAGCAGCCATCCCCCGGGACAGGGCGGCGGGTACGAGCAGTACTTC

v_call: TRBV6-5
d_call: -
j_call: TRBJ1-2
clone_size: -
cdr3_aa: CASSYSPGFYGYTF
cdr3_nt: TGTGCCAGCAGTTACTCACCAGGGTTCTATGGCTACACCTTC

v_call: TRBV3-1/TRBV3-2
d_call: -
j_call: TRBJ1-1
clone_size: -
cdr3_aa: CASSRSGRTSEAFF
cdr3_nt: TGTGCCAGCAGCCGAAGTGGGCGAACTAGTGAAGCTTTCTTT

v_call: TRBV5-1
d_call: TRBD2
j_call: TRBJ2-3
clone_size: -
cdr3_aa: CASSLEVAGETDTQYF
cdr3_nt: TGCGCCAGCAGCTTGGAGGTAGCGGGGGAAACAGATACGCAGTATTTT

v_call: TRBV27
d_call: TRBD2
j_call: TRBJ2-1
clone_size: -
cdr3_aa: CASSLGLAGGHEQFF
cdr3_nt: TGTGCCAGCAGTTTGGGTCTAGCGGGGGGGCATGAGCAGTTCTTC

v_call: TRBV5-1
d_call: TRBD1
j_call: TRBJ2-5
clone_size: -
cdr3_aa: CASSWDGTGGAQTQYF
cdr3_nt: TGCGCCAGCAGCTGGGATGGGACAGGGGGCGCCCAGACCCAGTACTTC